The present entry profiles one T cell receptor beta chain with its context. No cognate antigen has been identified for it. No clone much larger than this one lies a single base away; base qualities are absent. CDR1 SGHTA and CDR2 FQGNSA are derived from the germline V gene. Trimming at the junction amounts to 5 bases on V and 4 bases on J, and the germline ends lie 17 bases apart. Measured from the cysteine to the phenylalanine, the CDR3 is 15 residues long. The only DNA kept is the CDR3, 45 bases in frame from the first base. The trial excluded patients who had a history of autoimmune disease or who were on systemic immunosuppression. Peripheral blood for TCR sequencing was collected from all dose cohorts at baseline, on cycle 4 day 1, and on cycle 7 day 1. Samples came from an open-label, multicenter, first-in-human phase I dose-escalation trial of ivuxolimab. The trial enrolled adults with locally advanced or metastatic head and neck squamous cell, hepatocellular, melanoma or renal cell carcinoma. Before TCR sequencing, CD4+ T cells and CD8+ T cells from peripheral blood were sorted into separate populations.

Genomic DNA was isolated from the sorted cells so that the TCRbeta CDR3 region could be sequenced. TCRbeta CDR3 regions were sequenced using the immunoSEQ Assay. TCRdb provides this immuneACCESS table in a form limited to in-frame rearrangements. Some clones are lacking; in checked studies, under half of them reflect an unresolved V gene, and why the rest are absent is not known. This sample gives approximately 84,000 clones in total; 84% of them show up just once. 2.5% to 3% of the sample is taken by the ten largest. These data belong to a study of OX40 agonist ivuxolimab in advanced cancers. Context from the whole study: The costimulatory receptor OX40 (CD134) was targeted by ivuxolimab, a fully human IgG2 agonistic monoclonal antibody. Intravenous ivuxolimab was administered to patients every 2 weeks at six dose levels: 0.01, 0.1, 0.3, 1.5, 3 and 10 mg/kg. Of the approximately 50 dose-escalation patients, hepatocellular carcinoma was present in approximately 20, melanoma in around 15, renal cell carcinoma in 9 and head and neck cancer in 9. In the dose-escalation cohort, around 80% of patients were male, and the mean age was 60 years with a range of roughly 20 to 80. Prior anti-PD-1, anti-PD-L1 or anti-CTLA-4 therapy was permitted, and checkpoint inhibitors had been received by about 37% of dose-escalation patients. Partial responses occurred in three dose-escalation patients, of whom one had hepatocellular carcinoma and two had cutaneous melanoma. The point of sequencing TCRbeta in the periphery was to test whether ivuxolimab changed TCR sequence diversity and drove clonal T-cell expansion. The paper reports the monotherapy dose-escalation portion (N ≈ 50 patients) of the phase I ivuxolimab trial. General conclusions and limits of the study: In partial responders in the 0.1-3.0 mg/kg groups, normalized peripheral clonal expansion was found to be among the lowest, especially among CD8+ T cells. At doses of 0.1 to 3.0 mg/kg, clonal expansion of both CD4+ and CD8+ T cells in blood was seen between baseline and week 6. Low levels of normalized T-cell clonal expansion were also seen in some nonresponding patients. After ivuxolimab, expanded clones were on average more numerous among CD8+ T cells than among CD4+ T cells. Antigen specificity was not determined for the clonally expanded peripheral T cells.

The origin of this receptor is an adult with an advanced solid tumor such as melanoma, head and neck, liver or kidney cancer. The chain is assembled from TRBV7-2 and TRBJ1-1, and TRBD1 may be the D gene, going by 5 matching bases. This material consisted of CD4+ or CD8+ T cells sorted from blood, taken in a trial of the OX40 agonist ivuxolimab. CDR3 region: CASSPQVGGFTEAFF. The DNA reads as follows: TGTGCCAGCAGCCCCCAGGTCGGGGGGTTCACTGAAGCTTTCTTT.